The T cell receptor beta chain under discussion was sequenced for a study of read filtering for tumor transcriptome and immune sequencing. Study-level information: Revised staging placed eight or nine patients in R-ISS I, 15 to 20 in II, about seven in III.

From approximately 400 ng of RNA, a library with molecular barcoded alpha/delta and beta/gamma adaptors was made. Each CDR3 protein gets one entry after TCRdb re-called the reads with MiXCR. The sample lists approximately 61,000 distinct CDR3 sequences; approximately 20% were seen once. This clonotype was recorded many times. V was shortened by 6 bases and J by 5 bases, with 4 bases between the two germline ends. The CDR3 loop spans 11 amino acids. The V gene's germline CDR1 is SGHAT and CDR2 FQNNGV. Sequencing was done on a sample of a population of CD138-negative cells sorted from bone marrow. The chain joins TRBV11-2 to TRBJ1-4; D gene uncertain. The sequence was obtained from a donor aged 40 or over with multiple myeloma. The CDR3 bases are TGTGCCAGCAGTCTAAATGAAAAACTGTTTTTT. It yields the protein CASSLNEKLFF.